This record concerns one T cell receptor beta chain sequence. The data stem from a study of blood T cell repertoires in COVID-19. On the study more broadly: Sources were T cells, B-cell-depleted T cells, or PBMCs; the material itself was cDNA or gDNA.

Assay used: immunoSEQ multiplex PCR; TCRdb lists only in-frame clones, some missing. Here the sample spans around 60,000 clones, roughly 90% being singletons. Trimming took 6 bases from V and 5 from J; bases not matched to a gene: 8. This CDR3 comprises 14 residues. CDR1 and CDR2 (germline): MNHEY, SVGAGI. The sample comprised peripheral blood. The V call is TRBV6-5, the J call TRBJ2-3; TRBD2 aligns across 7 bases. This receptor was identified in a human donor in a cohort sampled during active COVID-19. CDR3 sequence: CASSPLRGRDTQYF. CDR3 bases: TGTGCCAGCAGCCCCTTGCGGGGGAGAGATACGCAGTATTTT.